This T cell receptor (beta chain) appears in the sequencing data of a study of blood T cell repertoires in COVID-19. Study-level background: Collection of acute and convalescent COVID-19 samples took place in the United States, Italy and Spain. Sources were T cells, B-cell-depleted T cells, or PBMCs; the material itself was cDNA or gDNA.

How the authors handled the data: Amplification from reference gene primers served as the basis for estimated nucleated cell counts. Profiled with immunoSEQ multiplex PCR; TCRdb holds only in-frame clones, not every one. Clone size and the V and J calls come from that table; the DNA yielded D and trimming. The top ten hold approximately 7.1% of the sample, which has tens of thousands of clones, approximately 80% seen once. This clone was detected a few times. The germline CDR1 and CDR2 sequences are LGHDT and YNNKEL (reference sequence). This CDR3 has 11 amino acids. Trimming stripped 3 bases from V and 7 bases from J, with 7 bases between.

This TCR was recovered from a human donor in a cohort sampled during active COVID-19. The J gene is TRBJ2-7, the V gene TRBV3-1 (or the pseudogene TRBV3-2); D gene unclear. The sequencing input was peripheral blood. This CDR3 reads CASSHLREQYF. CDR3 DNA: TGTGCCAGCAGCCACCTCAGGGAGCAGTACTTC.